This TCR beta chain was identified during a study of T cell responses to AZD1222 COVID-19 vaccine. General study points: Donors, mostly white British, included more females; clonal diversity was possibly underestimated. Reportedly, close to half of spike-specific TCRs are directed against unmutated variant regions. Increased Spike-specific TCR breadth and depth were observed after two AZD1222 doses. There were vaccine-associated CD4 TCRs across spike, dominant at 160-218 and 743-854.

With regard to this clone: Its target is unknown.

Generated by immunoSEQ multiplex PCR, the TCRdb table keeps only in-frame clones and is missing some. The profile shows around 130,000 clones, more than 90% of them singletons. From germline, CDR1 is SGHDT and CDR2 YYEEEE. The CDR3 extends over 14 amino acids. V lost 1 base to trimming and J lost 4 bases, with 11 bases between them. Sequenced material: peripheral blood, taken 28 days after the second AZD1222 dose. This TCR was sampled from an adult who received the AZD1222 COVID-19 vaccine. V is TRBV5-6 and J is TRBJ1-2; no definite D call. CDR3 bases: TGTGCCAGCAGCTTGTTTAGGGAGGGCTATGGCTACACCTTC. It is translated as CASSLFREGYGYTF.